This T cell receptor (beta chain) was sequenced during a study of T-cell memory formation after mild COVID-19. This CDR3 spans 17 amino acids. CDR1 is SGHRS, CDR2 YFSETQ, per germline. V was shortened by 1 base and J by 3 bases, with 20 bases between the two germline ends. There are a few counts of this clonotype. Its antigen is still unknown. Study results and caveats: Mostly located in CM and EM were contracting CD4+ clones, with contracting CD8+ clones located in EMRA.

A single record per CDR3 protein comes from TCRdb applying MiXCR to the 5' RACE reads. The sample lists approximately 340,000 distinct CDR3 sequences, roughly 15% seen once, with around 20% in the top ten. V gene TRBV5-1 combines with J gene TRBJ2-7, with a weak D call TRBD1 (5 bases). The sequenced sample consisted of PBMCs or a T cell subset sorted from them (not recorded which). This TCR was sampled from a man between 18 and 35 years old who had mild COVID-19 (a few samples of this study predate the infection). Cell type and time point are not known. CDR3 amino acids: CASSLRSSTDPIYEQYF. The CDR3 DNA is TGCGCCAGCAGCTTGAGAAGTTCGACAGATCCTATCTACGAGCAGTACTTC.